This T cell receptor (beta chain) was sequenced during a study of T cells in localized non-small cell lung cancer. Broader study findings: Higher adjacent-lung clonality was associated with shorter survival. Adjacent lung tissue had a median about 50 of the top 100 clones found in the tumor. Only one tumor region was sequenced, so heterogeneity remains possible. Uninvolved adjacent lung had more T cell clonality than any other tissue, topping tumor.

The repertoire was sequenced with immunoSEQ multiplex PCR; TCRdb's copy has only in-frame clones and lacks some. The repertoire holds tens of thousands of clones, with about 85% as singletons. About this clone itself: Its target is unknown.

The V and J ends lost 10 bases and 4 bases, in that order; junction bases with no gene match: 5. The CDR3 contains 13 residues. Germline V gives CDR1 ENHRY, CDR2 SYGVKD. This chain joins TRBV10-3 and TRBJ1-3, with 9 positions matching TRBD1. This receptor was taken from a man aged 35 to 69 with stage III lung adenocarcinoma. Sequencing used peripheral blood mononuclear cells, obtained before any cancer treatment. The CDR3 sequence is CATVQGAGNTIYF. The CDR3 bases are TGTGCCACCGTACAGGGGGCGGGAAACACCATATATTTT.